This T cell receptor beta chain came from a study of post-analysis software for immune sequencing data. In the case of this clonotype: What it binds is unknown.

The TCR beta cDNA libraries contained unique molecular identifiers. There were about 1 to 10 million T cells, and 480,000 or so cDNA molecules came from them. TCRdb itself ran the PCR reads through MiXCR, one entry per CDR3 protein. Of about 260,000 distinct CDR3 sequences detected, 30% to 45% appear once; the ten largest clones hold roughly 4.8%. General observations from the study: A handful of TRBV segments were significantly more frequent in patients than in controls. TRBV5-6, TRBV5-1 and TRBV20-1 were among these segments. Normalized Chao1 diversity in multiple sclerosis patients fell significantly below that of controls.

The CDR3 runs 14 residues. Germline trimming cut 7 bases from V and 4 bases from J; bases unmatched to any gene: 4. Germline CDR1 and CDR2: SNHLY and FYNNEI. The sequenced material came from blood. V and J are TRBV2 and TRBJ2-2; the match to TRBD1 covers 9 bases. The sequence came from a girl aged 10 to 17 with multiple sclerosis. CDR3 loop: CASIRDRVTGELFF. The CDR3, as DNA: TGTGCCAGCATCAGGGACAGGGTCACCGGGGAGCTGTTTTTT.